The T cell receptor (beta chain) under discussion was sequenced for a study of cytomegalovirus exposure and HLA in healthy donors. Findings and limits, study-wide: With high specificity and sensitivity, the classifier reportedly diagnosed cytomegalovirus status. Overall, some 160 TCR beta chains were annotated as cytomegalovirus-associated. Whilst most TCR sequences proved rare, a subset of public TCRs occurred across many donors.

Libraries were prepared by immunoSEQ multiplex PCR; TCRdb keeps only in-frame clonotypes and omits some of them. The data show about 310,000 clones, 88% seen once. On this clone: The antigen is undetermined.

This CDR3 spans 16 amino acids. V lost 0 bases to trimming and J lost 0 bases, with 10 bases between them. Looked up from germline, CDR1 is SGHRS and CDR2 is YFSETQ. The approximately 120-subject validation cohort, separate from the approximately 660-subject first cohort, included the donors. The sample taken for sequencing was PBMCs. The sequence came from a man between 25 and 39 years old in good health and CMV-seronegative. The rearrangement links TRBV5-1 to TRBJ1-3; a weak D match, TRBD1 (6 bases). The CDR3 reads CASSLDYRVSGNTIYF. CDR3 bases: TGCGCCAGCAGCTTGGATTACAGGGTCTCTGGAAACACCATATATTTT. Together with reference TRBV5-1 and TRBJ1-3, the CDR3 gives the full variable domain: KAGVTQTPRYLIKTRGQQVTLSCSPISGHRSVSWYQQTPGQGLQFLFEYFSETQRNKGNFPGRFSGRQFSNSRSEMNVSTLELGDSALYLCASSLDYRVSGNTIYFGEGSWLTVV.